What follows are 26 T cell receptor beta chains derived from one specimen sequenced in a study of cytomegalovirus exposure and HLA in healthy donors. PCR amplification relied on 60 Vbeta primers (plus 13 Jbeta primers). Sequencing was performed with immunoSEQ multiplex PCR; in TCRdb, only in-frame clones are kept and a portion is missing. The sample records 120,000 or so clones, around 77% being singletons. Sequencing input: PBMCs. The receptors here all came from a human donor in good health.

This chain connects TRBV5-4 to TRBJ1-3; D is unclear. V lost 4 bases, J lost 0 bases, and 14 bases lay in between. Germline values: CDR1 SGHNT, CDR2 YYREEE (reference sequence). This CDR3 has 16 residues. The CDR3 region has the DNA TGTGCCAGCAGCCCGCCGGTGTTCGACTCTGGAAACACCATATATTTT. This translates into CASSPPVFDSGNTIYF.

The chain recombines TRBV6-5 with TRBJ2-1; D might be TRBD2 (6 bases). V was shortened by 2 bases and J by 10 bases, with 12 bases between the two germline ends. The germline CDR1 and CDR2 sequences are MNHEY and SVGAGI. This CDR3 has 13 amino acids. The CDR3 DNA reads as TGTGCCAGCAGTTACGTCGGGCGGGGCGAGCAGTTCTTC. Translating it yields CASSYVGRGEQFF.

The chain recombines TRBV6-1 with TRBJ1-2; TRBD1 matches at 9 bases. V trimming: 2 bases; J trimming: 12 bases; junction bases outside the gene matches: 10. The length of the CDR3 is 14 residues. The V gene's germline CDR1 is MNHNS and CDR2 SASEGT. CDR3: CASSELRTGEKNTF. The DNA of the CDR3 is TGTGCCAGCAGTGAACTCCGGACAGGGGAGAAAAACACCTTC.

The V call is TRBV28, the J call TRBJ2-5, with D possibly being TRBD2 (5 bases). The germline gives CDR1 MDHEN, CDR2 SYDVKM. V was shortened by 2 bases and J by 2 bases, with 12 bases between the two germline ends. The CDR3 extends over 15 amino acids. The CDR3 here is CASSLLATGQETQYF. The CDR3 DNA sequence: TGTGCCAGCAGTTTACTTGCAACGGGACAAGAGACCCAGTACTTC.

The chain joins TRBV2 to TRBJ2-5; TRBD2 matches 14 bases. The CDR3 has 19 amino acids. The trim removed 2 bases at V and 4 bases at J, leaving 12 bases unmatched. Per the germline V gene, CDR1 is SNHLY and CDR2 is FYNNEI. The CDR3 is CASSEKGQGTSGRRETQYF. The CDR3 region has the DNA TGTGCCAGCAGTGAAAAAGGACAGGGGACTAGCGGGAGAAGAGAGACCCAGTACTTC.

This rearrangement joins TRBV12-1 to TRBJ2-5; TRBD2 was called by the table and not checked on the DNA. TRBV12-1 is recorded as a pseudogene. This CDR3 is 17 amino acids long. CDR3 residues: CASSFSLQRDKQETQYF. In nucleotides, the CDR3 is TGTGCCAGCAGCTTTAGTCTCCAGCGGGATAAGCAAGAGACCCAGTACTTC.

V gene TRBV15 combines with J gene TRBJ2-6; the D gene is possibly TRBD1 (6 bases). Germline V lookup: CDR1 LNHNV, CDR2 YYDKDF (reference sequence). The CDR3 length is 18 residues. V was pared by 0 bases and J by 3 bases, with 15 bases between. For the CDR3, the DNA is TGTGCCACCAGCAGAGACCGTACAGGGAGAGATGGGGCCAACGTCCTGACTTTC. Its translation is CATSRDRTGRDGANVLTF.

The CDR3 bases are TGTGCCAGCAGTCCCCCGGGACTAGGGAGCAATGAGCAGTTCTTC. Translation: CASSPPGLGSNEQFF. V and J are TRBV28 and TRBJ2-1; 8 bases align to TRBD2. J was trimmed by 6 bases and V by 5 bases; bases with no gene match: 9. The CDR3 extends over 15 amino acids. The germline gives CDR1 MDHEN, CDR2 SYDVKM. Using reference TRBV28 and TRBJ2-1 for the parts outside the CDR3, the full variable domain is DVKVTQSSRYLVKRTGEKVFLECVQDMDHENMFWYRQDPGLGLRLIYFSYDVKMKEKGDIPEGYSVSREKKERFSLILESASTNQTSMYLCASSPPGLGSNEQFFGPGTRLTVL.

This clone appeared a single time. The V call is TRBV6-5, the J call TRBJ2-5, with D tentatively TRBD2 (5 bases). Germline CDR1 is MNHEY and CDR2 is SVGAGI. The CDR3 runs 16 residues. V dropped 2 bases and J dropped 2 bases, with 15 bases sitting between them. The CDR3 sequence is CASSYGITWEQETQYF. CDR3 sequence (DNA): TGTGCCAGCAGTTACGGGATCACCTGGGAGCAAGAGACCCAGTACTTC.

There are a few counts of this clone. The chain combines TRBV28 with TRBJ2-2; 7 bases are a match to TRBD1. V trimming: 8 bases; J trimming: 3 bases; junction bases outside the gene matches: 6. In germline, CDR1 is MDHEN, CDR2 SYDVKM. The CDR3 has 14 amino acids. DNA for the CDR3: TGTGCCAGCCAGACAGGGTCGGACACCGGGGAGCTGTTTTTT. Amino acid sequence: CASQTGSDTGELFF. Variable domain in full (rest from reference TRBV28 and TRBJ2-2): DVKVTQSSRYLVKRTGEKVFLECVQDMDHENMFWYRQDPGLGLRLIYFSYDVKMKEKGDIPEGYSVSREKKERFSLILESASTNQTSMYLCASQTGSDTGELFFGEGSRLTVL.

The J gene is TRBJ1-3, the V gene TRBV13; D ambiguous. The CDR3 contains 15 residues. The germline V gene has CDR1 PRHDT and CDR2 FYEKMQ (reference sequence). V lost 4 bases and J 10 bases, leaving 20 bases between the germline ends. The CDR3 reads CASSSTSWTGGTIYF. In nucleotides, the CDR3 is TGTGCCAGCAGCTCCACCTCCTGGACGGGAGGGACCATATATTTT.

In its sample, this clone was seen a few times. The chain combines TRBV27 with TRBJ2-3, with 11 bases lining up with TRBD2. The V gene's germline CDR1 is MNHEY and CDR2 SMNVEV (reference sequence). After removal of 5 bases from V and 1 base from J, the junction contained 20 bases not matched to a gene. The CDR3 is 21 amino acids. In DNA, the CDR3 is TGTGCCAGCAGTCTTAGGTCGGGACTAGCGGTCCCACTCGAGGGCACAGATACGCAGTATTTT. Amino acid sequence: CASSLRSGLAVPLEGTDTQYF.

The rearrangement links TRBV15 to TRBJ2-3; no definite D call. The germline CDR1 and CDR2 sequences are LNHNV and YYDKDF (reference sequence). The CDR3 spans 11 residues. V lost 8 bases, J lost 4 bases, and 7 bases lay in between. The CDR3 sequence is CATGSADTQYF. DNA of the CDR3: TGTGCCACCGGTTCGGCAGATACGCAGTATTTT.

This chain connects TRBV28 to TRBJ2-7; 8 bases are a match to TRBD1. The CDR3 runs to 14 residues. Per germline, CDR1 MDHEN and CDR2 SYDVKM. V trimming: 5 bases; J trimming: 7 bases; junction bases outside the gene matches: 10. The CDR3 spells CASSPTRQGKEQYF. CDR3 DNA: TGTGCCAGCAGTCCCACCCGACAGGGGAAGGAGCAGTACTTC. Full variable domain (missing parts from reference TRBV28 and TRBJ2-7): DVKVTQSSRYLVKRTGEKVFLECVQDMDHENMFWYRQDPGLGLRLIYFSYDVKMKEKGDIPEGYSVSREKKERFSLILESASTNQTSMYLCASSPTRQGKEQYFGPGTRLTVT.

The chain joins TRBV5-4 to TRBJ2-3; D is possibly TRBD1 (6 bases). Germline V gene data show CDR1 as SGHNT and CDR2 as YYREEE (reference sequence). The CDR3 runs 14 residues. V was clipped by 7 bases and J by 2 bases, with 14 bases between them. CDR3 in DNA: TGTGCCAGCTTCCGGGACAAACACACAGATACGCAGTATTTT. Protein: CASFRDKHTDTQYF.

The sample holds a few counts of this clone. The gene calls are TRBV5-1 and TRBJ1-5; TRBD1 aligns across 7 bases. The CDR3 sequence is 14 residues long. The V gene's germline CDR1 is SGHRS and CDR2 YFSETQ. The V segment lost 4 bases and the J segment 3 bases; nucleotides outside the gene matches: 4. This chain's CDR3 is CASSPQGDNQPQHF. The CDR3 nucleotides read TGCGCCAGCAGCCCGCAGGGGGACAATCAGCCCCAGCATTTT.

This clone showed up just once. J is TRBJ2-5 and V is TRBV2; 12 bases map to TRBD2. The CDR3 runs to 16 residues. Germline V gene lookup returns CDR1 SNHLY and CDR2 FYNNEI. The ends lost 6 bases at V and 4 bases at J; junction bases unmatched: 9. The DNA of the CDR3 is TGTGCCAGCAGCCACGGACTAGCGGGATCTGGAGAGACCCAGTACTTC. The encoded protein is CASSHGLAGSGETQYF. The variable domain in full, completed from reference TRBV2 and TRBJ2-5, reads EPEVTQTPSHQVTQMGQEVILRCVPISNHLYFYWYRQILGQKVEFLVSFYNNEISEKSEIFDDQFSVERPDGSNFTLKIRSTKLEDSAMYFCASSHGLAGSGETQYFGPGTRLLVL.

This clone was seen a handful of times. This chain connects TRBV5-1 to TRBJ2-2; possible D gene TRBD1, 5 bases. The ends were cut back, 0 bases at V and 6 bases at J, with 12 bases in the middle. Germline V gives CDR1 SGHRS, CDR2 YFSETQ. This CDR3 has 15 residues. The CDR3 spells CASSLGQGVAGELFF. CDR3 bases: TGCGCCAGCAGCTTGGGGCAGGGTGTCGCCGGGGAGCTGTTTTTT. The full variable domain, with the rest looked up from reference TRBV5-1 and TRBJ2-2, is KAGVTQTPRYLIKTRGQQVTLSCSPISGHRSVSWYQQTPGQGLQFLFEYFSETQRNKGNFPGRFSGRQFSNSRSEMNVSTLELGDSALYLCASSLGQGVAGELFFGEGSRLTVL.

The J gene is TRBJ1-1, the V gene TRBV15, with 8 bases that match TRBD1. This CDR3 has 13 residues. The V gene's germline CDR1 is LNHNV and CDR2 YYDKDF (reference sequence). J was trimmed by 4 bases and V by 6 bases; bases with no gene match: 4. Here the CDR3 reads CATRITGGTEAFF. The DNA of the CDR3 is TGTGCCACCAGAATTACAGGGGGCACTGAAGCTTTCTTT.

V and J are TRBV14 and TRBJ1-1; TRBD1 might be the D (5 bases). The germline V and J ends were trimmed by 1 base and 10 bases, with 13 bases remaining between them. CDR1 and CDR2 from the germline V gene are SGHDN and FVKESK. This CDR3 spans 13 amino acids. CDR3 sequence (DNA): TGTGCCAGCAGCCAAGTAGGGGTAGGACGAGCTTTCTTT. Amino acids: CASSQVGVGRAFF.

CDR3 residues: CASSSLRLNEQFF. CDR3 sequence (DNA): TGTGCCAGTAGTTCCCTGCGACTAAATGAGCAGTTCTTC. The V gene is TRBV19, the J gene TRBJ2-1; maybe TRBD2 (5 bases). V shed 5 bases and J shed 7 bases, with 12 bases lying between them. Germline lookup yields CDR1 LNHDA and CDR2 SQIVND (reference sequence). This CDR3 has 13 amino acids.

The CDR3 here is CASSASSGGSYEQYF. Written as DNA, the CDR3 is TGTGCCAGCAGCGCCTCTAGCGGGGGGTCCTACGAGCAGTACTTC. The rearrangement links TRBV11-2 to TRBJ2-7; 11 nucleotides agree with TRBD2. J gave up 1 base and V 5 bases, and 4 bases lay outside the gene matches. The CDR3 is 15 residues long. Germline V gene data show CDR1 as SGHAT and CDR2 as FQNNGV.

This rearrangement joins TRBV5-6 to TRBJ1-2; possible D gene TRBD1, 5 bases. Germline loops: CDR1 SGHDT, CDR2 YYEEEE. The CDR3 spans 15 residues. V gave up 4 bases and J gave up 8 bases, with 21 bases separating them. The CDR3 here is CASSPEGRPSGGYTF. DNA of the CDR3: TGTGCCAGCAGCCCCGAAGGACGTCCCTCAGGGGGCTACACCTTC.

This clone has just a few counts. The chain is built from TRBV5-1 and TRBJ1-2, with D possibly matching TRBD1 (6 bases). V lost 3 bases and J lost 8, with 14 bases in between. Germline V CDR1 and CDR2: SGHRS, YFSETQ. The CDR3 has 13 amino acids. The CDR3 nucleotides are TGCGCCAGCAGCTCGTCAGGGGCAGGGGGCTACACCTTC. Translating gives CASSSSGAGGYTF.

The sample holds a few counts of this clone. This chain connects TRBV30 to TRBJ1-2, with D possibly TRBD1 on 6 matching bases. Between the trimmed V and J ends, which lost 5 bases and 3 bases, there was a span of 19 bases. CDR3 length equals 15 residues. Germline CDR1 is GTSNPN and CDR2 is SVGIG (reference sequence). For the CDR3, the DNA is TGTGCCTGGGGGGACCGCGGGGGCGCTGACTATGGCTACACCTTC. Amino acids: CAWGDRGGADYGYTF. Combining the CDR3 with reference TRBV30 and TRBJ1-2 gives the whole variable domain SQTIHQWPATLVQPVGSPLSLECTVEGTSNPNLYWYRQAAGRGLQLLFYSVGIGQISSEVPQNLSASRPQDRQFILSSKKLLLSDSGFYLCAWGDRGGADYGYTFGSGTRLTVV.

V gene TRBV6-5 combines with J gene TRBJ2-1; TRBD2 matches at 10 bases. The germline CDR1 and CDR2 sequences are MNHEY and SVGAGI. V dropped 10 bases and J dropped 1; count of bases not matched to a gene: 4. This CDR3 spans 14 amino acids. This CDR3 is CATEREGSYNEQFF. In DNA, the CDR3 is TGTGCCACAGAGCGGGAGGGGTCCTACAATGAGCAGTTCTTC.